Listed here is a single TCR beta chain. Antigen unknown. CDR1 is MRHNA, CDR2 SNTAGT, per germline. The CDR3 spans 14 residues. With 0 bases removed from V and 3 bases from J, the gap between germline ends came to 5 bases. With 60 Vbeta and 13 Jbeta primers, the PCR was carried out. Generated by immunoSEQ multiplex PCR, the TCRdb table keeps only in-frame clones and is missing some. The table has about 170,000 clones, 65% to 75% seen once. This sample is drawn from a study of cytomegalovirus exposure and HLA in healthy donors. Whole-study context: Some 200 million T cells yielded about 120 million unique TCR beta sequences, as an earlier analysis found. Among the approximately 370 donors who were genotyped, about 86% fell in the genetic ancestry cluster that is associated with self-reported Caucasian donors. Study-wide results and caveats: It was in a later analysis that TCR association rates were seen to vary by HLA locus, highest for DRB1 and lowest for HLA-C. Cytomegalovirus association was listed for under 200 TCR beta chains.

Sequenced input: PBMCs. The sequence was obtained from a human donor in good health. The genes are TRBV6-4 and TRBJ2-2, with D possibly TRBD1 on 5 matching bases. The CDR3 DNA reads as TGTGCCAGCAGTGACTCAGGGGACACCGGGGAGCTGTTTTTT. Protein sequence: CASSDSGDTGELFF.